Listed below are T cell receptor beta chains from one sample, sequenced in a study of response to subunit inactivated influenza vaccine. TCRdb reprocessed the RT-PCR reads with MiXCR, giving one entry per CDR3 protein. The table records about 500,000 distinct CDR3 sequences, about 7.2% of them present only once. The sequenced sample was PBMCs from blood, obtained less than 25 months after vaccination. The receptors shown here come from a man between 50 and 69 years old who received an inactivated influenza vaccine. Each CDR3 is given with its conserved first and last residue. The D gene is left open where the match is weak. Size tells how often a clone was seen (once, few, many) or the class of an expanded clone, and some rows leave it out.

v_call	cdr3_length	clone_size	d_call	j_call	cdr3_nt	cdr3_aa
TRBV3-1	13	few	-	TRBJ2-2	TGTGCCAGCAGCCGTATGCAGGACGGGGAGCTGTTTTTT	CASSRMQDGELFF
TRBV7-9	16	many	TRBD2	TRBJ2-3	TGTGCCAGCACCTCAAATCGGGGAGGGAGCACAGATACGCAGTATTTT	CASTSNRGGSTDTQYF
TRBV19	14	-	-	TRBJ1-1	TGTGCCAGTAGTATAGCTGGTGGGAACACTGAAGCTTTCTTT	CASSIAGGNTEAFF
TRBV21-1	13	few	-	TRBJ2-7	TGTGCCAGCTTGTACAGGGGACCCTGCGAGCAGTACTTC	CASLYRGPCEQYF
TRBV9	16	-	TRBD2	TRBJ2-1	TGTGCCAGCAGCGTATTGGAGCGGGAGATTGGGAATGAGCAGTTCTTC	CASSVLEREIGNEQFF
TRBV6-5	15	-	-	TRBJ2-7	TGTGCCAGCAGTTACTCGCGGACCACCTTTAACGAGCAGTACTTC	CASSYSRTTFNEQYF
TRBV20-1	15	few	TRBD2	TRBJ2-2	TGCAGTGCTAGTCTCGGGGGGGCTAACACCGGGGAGCTGTTTTTT	CSASLGGANTGELFF
TRBV5-1	16	-	TRBD1	TRBJ1-6	TGCGCCAGCAGCTCCCGACAGGGGGCCTATAATTCACCCCTCCACTTT	CASSSRQGAYNSPLHF
TRBV2	16	-	-	TRBJ1-1	TGTGCCAGCAGATCCGACGGGGTTCTTTCGAACACTGAAGCTTTCTTT	CASRSDGVLSNTEAFF
TRBV7-7	14	few	-	TRBJ1-1	TGTGCCAGCAGCTCCCACCCAGGGTCCACTGAAGCTTTCTTT	CASSSHPGSTEAFF
TRBV6-2/TRBV6-3	18	many	TRBD2	TRBJ2-7	TGTGCCAGCAGTTACCGGGACAGTGGCCTAGCGGGACCCTACGAGCAGTACTTC	CASSYRDSGLAGPYEQYF
TRBV6-2/TRBV6-3	16	many	-	TRBJ1-5	TGTGCCAGCAGTTACTCTCGTGGGTTTGGCAATCAGCCCCAGCATTTT	CASSYSRGFGNQPQHF
TRBV29-1	16	-	TRBD2	TRBJ2-1	TGCAGCGTTGGGGGCACTAGCGGGAGGGCCGCCAATGAGCAGTTCTTC	CSVGGTSGRAANEQFF